The sequence of this T cell receptor (beta chain) was determined in a study of shared clonotypes between healthy human individuals. Study results and limitations: Among non-shared clonotypes, generation probabilities were lower than among those shared by all four donors.

Splitting of each subset's genomic DNA was done evenly across several immunoSEQ plates. Libraries were prepared by immunoSEQ multiplex PCR; TCRdb keeps only in-frame clonotypes and omits some of them. The sample includes about 1.1 million clones, approximately 77% seen only once; the top ten take 0.85% to 1%. This clone appeared many times. Its cognate antigen is unknown. In the CD4+ fraction, cells were divided into CD45RA+ naive and CD45RA-negative memory subsets. Germline V lookup: CDR1 SGHRS, CDR2 YFSETQ. The CDR3 runs 14 residues. The V end was cut by 0 bases, the J end by 6 bases, with 13 bases between.

This clonotype originated in a man aged 18-30 years in good health. Some clones in this sample may be carry-over from other donors' samples. The chain joins TRBV5-1 to TRBJ2-7; D is undetermined. Material: memory CD4+ T cells from PBMCs. Subset described: CD45RA-negative fraction. Here the CDR3 reads CASSLESPVGEQYF. Written as DNA, the CDR3 is TGCGCCAGCAGCTTGGAATCCCCGGTCGGCGAGCAGTACTTC.